A single sample gave rise to the 11 T cell receptor beta chains below, sequenced in a study of regulatory T cells in long-lasting Graves disease. iRepertoire HTBI primers and Arm-PCR of CDR3 regions built TCR beta libraries. A single record per CDR3 protein comes from TCRdb applying MiXCR to the multiplex PCR reads. There are under 300,000 distinct CDR3 sequences in the sample; around 18% occur only once, and 14% lies in the top ten. Sample time point: newly diagnosed GD, antithyroid drugs for less than 3 months. The TCR library used RNA extracted from PBMCs. The data were also submitted as part of a second study, on T cells in Graves' hyperthyroidism and ophthalmopathy.

This specimen was peripheral blood mononuclear cells (PBMCs), taken at new diagnosis, from a patient treated with antithyroid drugs. The origin of the receptors is a woman younger than 45 with Graves disease.

V and J are TRBV9 and TRBJ1-2, with D perhaps matching TRBD1 (6 bases). The germline V gene encodes CDR1 SGDLS and CDR2 YYNGEE. V lost 3 bases to trimming and J lost 4 bases, with 16 bases between them. The CDR3 consists of 15 residues. This CDR3 reads CASSATGGGIYGYTF. The CDR3 DNA reads as TGTGCCAGCAGCGCAACTGGAGGGGGGATCTATGGCTACACCTTC. Filled out from reference TRBV9 and TRBJ1-2, the complete variable domain reads DSGVTQTPKHLITATGQRVTLRCSPRSGDLSVYWYQQSLDQGLQFLIQYYNGEERAKGNILERFSAQQFPDLHSELNLSSLELGDSALYFCASSATGGGIYGYTFGSGTRLTVV.

About this clonotype: At one of its ends the junction is not consistent with the germline gene, which may arise from a read error. J is TRBJ2-7 and V is TRBV6-1, with a tentative D call TRBD1 (6 bases). Germline lookup yields CDR1 MNHNS and CDR2 SASEGT. The CDR3 has 12 residues. The CDR3, as DNA: TGTGCCAGCAGTGCCACGGACAGACTCTTGGACTTC. It encodes CASSATDRLLDF.

This clonotype occurred many times. This sequence joins TRBV12-3 or TRBV12-4 and TRBJ1-2; D might be TRBD1 (6 bases). This CDR3 spans 13 amino acids. The V gene lost 4 bases and the J gene lost 9 bases, with 15 bases spanning the gap. As DNA, the CDR3 is TGTGCCAGCAGTTCCCTGTTAGACAGGAGCTACACCTTC. This encodes CASSSLLDRSYTF.

This clonotype was counted many times. The chain links TRBV6-1 to TRBJ2-5, with 10 nucleotides matching TRBD2. This CDR3 has 17 amino acids. V shed 1 base and J 5 bases; nucleotides not matched to a gene: 10. Per the germline V gene, CDR1 is MNHNS and CDR2 is SASEGT. The CDR3 sequence is CASSEVSGGAVSETQYF. Here the CDR3 DNA reads TGTGCCAGCAGTGAAGTCAGCGGGGGGGCCGTATCCGAGACCCAGTACTTC.

This clonotype has ten or more counts. A read error may produce the germline difference seen at one junction end. The chain employs TRBV4-1 and TRBJ1-1; D gene ambiguous. CDR1 is MGHRA and CDR2 is YSYEKL in the germline V gene. The CDR3 runs 15 residues. DNA of the CDR3: TGTGCCAGCAGCCAAGGTTCTCCCCTGAACACTGAAGCTTTCTTT. It yields the protein CASSQGSPLNTEAFF.

This clonotype has a count of ten or more. The rearrangement joins TRBV20-1 to TRBJ2-7; 8 bases line up with TRBD1. The CDR3 covers 14 residues. Trimming took 5 bases from V and 4 from J; bases not matched to a gene: 10. Germline CDR1 is DFQATT and CDR2 is SNEGSKA (reference sequence). CDR3 sequence (DNA): TGCAGTGCTTCCCAAGAAGGGACAGGTTACGAGCAGTACTTC. The encoded protein is CSASQEGTGYEQYF.

This clonotype was recorded only once. This likely stems from a read error, as it lies one base from a far larger clone. The chain links TRBV2 to TRBJ2-1; TRBD2 is a possible D gene (6 bases). Germline loops: CDR1 SNHLY, CDR2 FYNNEI. There are 14 residues in the CDR3. The V and J ends lost 6 bases and 10 bases respectively, with 19 bases between them. The CDR3 sequence: CASSLWQGGGEQFF. CDR3 in DNA: TGTGCCAGCAGCTTATGGCAGGGAGGAGGCGAGCAGTTCTTC.

The rearrangement links TRBV6-2 or TRBV6-3 to TRBJ2-7; TRBD1 aligns across 9 bases. Per germline, CDR1 MNHEY and CDR2 SVGEGT. The CDR3 runs 12 residues. The V segment lost 8 bases and the J segment 4 bases; nucleotides outside the gene matches: 3. CDR3 in DNA: TGTGCCAGCCAGGACAGGGGTTACGAGCAGTACTTC. Translation gives CASQDRGYEQYF.

Notes on this clonotype: Without the conserved terminal phenylalanine or tryptophan, this CDR3 likely stems from a read error. V usage is TRBV7-2 and J usage is TRBJ2-3, with D tentatively TRBD2 (5 bases). This CDR3 comprises 17 residues. CDR1 is SGHTA and CDR2 is FQGNSA in the germline V gene. Trimming removed 5 bases at V and 2 bases at J, with 20 bases between. The DNA of the CDR3 is TGTGCCAGCAGCCACCCCGCCGGAGACTATTCCACAGATACGCAGTATCTT. Amino acid sequence: CASSHPAGDYSTDTQYL.

As regards this clonotype: Being one base from a much bigger clone, this may be a read error. The rearrangement joins TRBV4-2 to TRBJ2-2; the D gene is possibly TRBD1 (7 bases). Germline CDR1 LGHNA, CDR2 YNFKEQ. The ends were cut back, 2 bases at V and 10 bases at J, with 17 bases in the middle. The CDR3 sequence is 15 residues long. CDR3 in DNA: TGTGCCAGCAGCCAATTGGGCAGGGGGGCCGAGGAGCTGTTTTTT. Translated, it gives CASSQLGRGAEELFF.

The chain has TRBV4-1 and TRBJ1-5, with D hard to call. CDR1 is MGHRA and CDR2 is YSYEKL in the germline V gene. V dropped 0 bases and J dropped 9 bases, with 15 bases sitting between them. The CDR3 is 15 residues long. The CDR3 sequence: CASSQDGGSRRPQHF. CDR3 DNA: TGCGCCAGCAGCCAAGATGGAGGCAGCCGTAGGCCCCAGCATTTT.